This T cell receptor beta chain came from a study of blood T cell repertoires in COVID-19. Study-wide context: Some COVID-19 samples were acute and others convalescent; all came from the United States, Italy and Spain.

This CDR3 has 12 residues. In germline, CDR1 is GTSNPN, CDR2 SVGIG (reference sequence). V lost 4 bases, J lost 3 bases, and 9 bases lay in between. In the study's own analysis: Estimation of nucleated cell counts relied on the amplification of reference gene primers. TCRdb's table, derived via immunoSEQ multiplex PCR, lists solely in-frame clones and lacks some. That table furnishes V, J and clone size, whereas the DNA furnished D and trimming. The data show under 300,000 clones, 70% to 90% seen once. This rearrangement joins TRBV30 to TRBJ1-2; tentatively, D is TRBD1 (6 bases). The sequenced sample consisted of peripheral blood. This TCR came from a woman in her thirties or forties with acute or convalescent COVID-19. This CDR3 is CAWKSGDYGYTF. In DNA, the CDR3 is TGTGCCTGGAAATCAGGGGACTATGGCTACACCTTC. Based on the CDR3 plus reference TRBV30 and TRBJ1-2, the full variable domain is SQTIHQWPATLVQPVGSPLSLECTVEGTSNPNLYWYRQAAGRGLQLLFYSVGIGQISSEVPQNLSASRPQDRQFILSSKKLLLSDSGFYLCAWKSGDYGYTFGSGTRLTVV.